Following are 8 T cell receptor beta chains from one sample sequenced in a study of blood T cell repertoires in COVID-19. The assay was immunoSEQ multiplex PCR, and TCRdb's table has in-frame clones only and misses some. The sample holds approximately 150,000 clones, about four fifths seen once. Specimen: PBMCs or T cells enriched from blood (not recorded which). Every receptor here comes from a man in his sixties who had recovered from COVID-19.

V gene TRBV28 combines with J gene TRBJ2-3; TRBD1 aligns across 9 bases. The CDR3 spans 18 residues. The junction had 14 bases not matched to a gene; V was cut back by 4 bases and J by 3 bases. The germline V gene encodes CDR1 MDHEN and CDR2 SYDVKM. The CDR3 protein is CASSSPLGGTGITDTQYF. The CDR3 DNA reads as TGTGCCAGCAGTTCACCTCTGGGGGGGACAGGGATAACAGATACGCAGTATTTT.

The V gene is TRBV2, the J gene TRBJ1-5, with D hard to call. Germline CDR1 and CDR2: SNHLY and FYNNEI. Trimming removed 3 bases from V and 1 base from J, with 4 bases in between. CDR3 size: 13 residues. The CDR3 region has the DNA TGTGCCAGCAGTGATATAAGCAATCAGCCCCAGCATTTT. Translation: CASSDISNQPQHF.

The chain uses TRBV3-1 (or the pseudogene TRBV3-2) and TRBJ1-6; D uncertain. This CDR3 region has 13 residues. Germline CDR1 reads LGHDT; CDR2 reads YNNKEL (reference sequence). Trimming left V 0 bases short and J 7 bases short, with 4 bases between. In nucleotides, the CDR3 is TGTGCCAGCAGCCAAGAACTAAATTCACCCCTCCACTTT. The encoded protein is CASSQELNSPLHF.

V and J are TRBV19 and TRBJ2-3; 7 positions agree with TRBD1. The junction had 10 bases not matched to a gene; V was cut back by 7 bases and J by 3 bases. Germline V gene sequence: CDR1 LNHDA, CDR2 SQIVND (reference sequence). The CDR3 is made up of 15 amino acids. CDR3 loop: CASIRGGSYTDTQYF. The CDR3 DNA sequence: TGTGCCAGTATTCGAGGGGGCTCTTATACAGATACGCAGTATTTT.

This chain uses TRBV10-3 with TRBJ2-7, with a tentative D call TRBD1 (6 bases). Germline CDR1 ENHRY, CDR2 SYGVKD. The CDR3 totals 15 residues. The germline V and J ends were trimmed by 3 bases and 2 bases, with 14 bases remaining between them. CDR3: CAISEGGRGPYEQYF. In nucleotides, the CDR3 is TGTGCCATCAGTGAAGGCGGCAGGGGTCCCTACGAGCAGTACTTC.

CDR3 bases: TGCGCCAGCAGTCAATGGGACAGGTTCATCTACAATGAGCAGTTCTTC. Residues: CASSQWDRFIYNEQFF. This chain joins TRBV23-1 and TRBJ2-1, with 8 bases matching TRBD1. TRBV23-1 is sorted into the ORF group, with uncertain function. The CDR3 has 16 residues. The V segment lost 1 base and the J segment 3 bases; nucleotides outside the gene matches: 5.

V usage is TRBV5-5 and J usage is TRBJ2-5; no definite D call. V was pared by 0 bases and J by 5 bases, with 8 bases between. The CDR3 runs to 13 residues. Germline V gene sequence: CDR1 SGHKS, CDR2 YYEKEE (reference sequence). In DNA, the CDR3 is TGTGCCAGCAGCTTGGGTCCTAGGGAGACCCAGTACTTC. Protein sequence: CASSLGPRETQYF.

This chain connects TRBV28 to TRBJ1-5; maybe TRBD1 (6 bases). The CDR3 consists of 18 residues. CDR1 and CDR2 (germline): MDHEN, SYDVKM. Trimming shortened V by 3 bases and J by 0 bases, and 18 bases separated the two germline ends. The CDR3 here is CASSFPYDRTYSNQPQHF. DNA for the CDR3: TGTGCCAGCAGTTTCCCATACGACAGGACATATAGCAATCAGCCCCAGCATTTT.